The present T cell receptor (beta chain) was sequenced within a study of blood T cells in healthy people across ages. The second PCR ran roughly 6 to 11 cycles with a sample-barcoded 5' primer and J-beta primers. TCRdb called the 5' RACE reads again in MiXCR, with one record for every CDR3 protein. The table has about 760,000 distinct CDR3 sequences, around 25% seen once. This clonotype was counted a few times. As yet, its antigen is unknown. V lost 6 bases to trimming and J lost 1 base; unmatched junction nucleotides: 6. The CDR3 covers 15 residues. Germline CDR1 is SNHLY and CDR2 is FYNNEI. Notes on the study in general: In the absence of known donor CMV status, changes in expanded clonotypes were possibly confounded.

These data were also filed under a second study, of T cells of mothers and their children. That source adds: Samples came from a few healthy Caucasian mothers and their six children.

The receptor was derived from a boy younger than 18 in good health. The chain is built from TRBV2 and TRBJ2-3, with 8 bases matching TRBD1. The sequencing sample was made of blood. The CDR3 reads CASRPWGQGTDTQYF. Written as DNA, the CDR3 is TGTGCCAGCAGGCCCTGGGGACAGGGCACAGATACGCAGTATTTT.